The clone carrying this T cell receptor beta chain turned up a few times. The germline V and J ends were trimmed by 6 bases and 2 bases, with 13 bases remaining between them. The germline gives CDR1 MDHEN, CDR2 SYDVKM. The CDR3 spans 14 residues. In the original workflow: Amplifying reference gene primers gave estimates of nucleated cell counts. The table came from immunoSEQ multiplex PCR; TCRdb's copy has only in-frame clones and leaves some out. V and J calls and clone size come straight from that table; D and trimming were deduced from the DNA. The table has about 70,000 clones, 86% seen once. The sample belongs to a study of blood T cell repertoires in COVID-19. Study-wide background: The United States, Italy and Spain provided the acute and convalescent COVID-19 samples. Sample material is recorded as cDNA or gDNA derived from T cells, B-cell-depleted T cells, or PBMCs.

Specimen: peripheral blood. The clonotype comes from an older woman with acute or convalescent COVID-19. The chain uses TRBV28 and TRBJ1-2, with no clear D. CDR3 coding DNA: TGTGCCAGCAGCACGGGAGGGAGAAACTATGGCTACACCTTC. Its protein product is CASSTGGRNYGYTF.